This TCR beta chain came from a study of response to subunit inactivated influenza vaccine (dated by TCRdb to between 2018 and 2020). A note on the overall study: Deep quantitative T cell receptor repertoire profiling was used in the study to track responses to a trivalent subunit inactivated influenza vaccine.

Library preparation was by RT-PCR. TCRdb records Illumina HiSeq 2500 as the sequencer. The public reads were quality trimmed at Q25 with fastp and then assembled into clones with MiXCR by TCRdb, keeping productive beta chains. Each entry is one CDR3 protein sequence, shown with its most common DNA and genes. This sample gives roughly 650,000 distinct CDR3 sequences in total; around 14% of them show up just once. In total, the top ten clones hold roughly 11% of the sample. Overall study results and their limits: It was suggested by the authors that each seasonal influenza vaccination may recruit only a limited number of new T cells.

With respect to this clonotype: Its recognized antigen is unknown. Base-call qualities are not available, and no considerably larger clone is one nucleotide away.

The sequence came from a man aged 45-60 years who received an inactivated influenza vaccine. Donor details come from another sample of the same person, matched by shared clones. Sample: PBMCs from blood, taken about 11 days after vaccination.

The nucleotides are TGCGCCAGCAGCCCGGGGACTACCAGTTCTAGCACAGATACGCAGTATTTT. It is translated as CASSPGTTSSSTDTQYF. The V and J segments used are TRBV5-1 and TRBJ2-3; TRBD2 aligns with 7 central bases. CDR3 length: 17 amino acids, cysteine to phenylalanine. Kept here is only the CDR3 DNA, which spans 51 bases and is read in frame from base 1. V is trimmed back by 4 bases and J by 0 bases, and the junction contains 11 bases that no gene match accounts for. Sequences SGHRS (CDR1) and YFSETQ (CDR2) are obtained from the germline V gene.